The 19 T cell receptor beta chains below were found in one sample sequenced in a study of blood T cell repertoires in COVID-19 (dated by TCRdb to 2020 to 2022). Library method: the immunoSEQ multiplex PCR assay. Sourced from immuneACCESS, this table was stored by TCRdb with only in-frame sequences that have V and J called. A share of the clones is absent; for the studies checked, an unresolved V gene accounts for under half, and the remainder has no known explanation. For this sample there are over 150,000 clones; approximately 80% appear just once. The top ten clones comprise about 7% of the sample. The source material was peripheral blood. Receptors originate from a human donor in a cohort sampled during active COVID-19.

The chain recombines TRBV7-9 with TRBJ2-1; 10 bases line up with TRBD2. The CDR3 spans 17 residues. V gave up 4 bases and J gave up 5 bases; unmatched junction bases: 11. Germline CDR1 and CDR2: SEHNR and FQNEAQ (reference sequence). For the CDR3, the DNA is TGTGCCAGCAGCTATTTTAGCGGGGGGAATCCTGACAATGAGCAGTTCTTC. It encodes CASSYFSGGNPDNEQFF.

The V and J genes are TRBV19 and TRBJ2-4; D is possibly TRBD1 (6 bases). Trimming left V 5 bases short and J 0 bases short, with 14 bases between. Germline assignment: CDR1 LNHDA and CDR2 SQIVND (reference sequence). The CDR3 sequence is 16 residues long. CDR3 bases: TGTGCCAGTAGTCCTGGACAGCTACTAGCCAAAAACATTCAGTACTTC. Protein sequence: CASSPGQLLAKNIQYF.

In its sample, this clone was seen a few times. The V and J genes are TRBV30 and TRBJ1-6; TRBD1 agrees at 10 bases. The trim removed 4 bases at V and 9 bases at J, leaving 6 bases unmatched. This CDR3 comprises 14 residues. Looked up from germline, CDR1 is GTSNPN and CDR2 is SVGIG (reference sequence). The chain's CDR3 is CAWIAGTGASPLHF. The CDR3, as DNA: TGTGCCTGGATAGCCGGGACAGGGGCTTCACCCCTCCACTTT.

Only one count was recorded for this clone. The rearrangement uses TRBV10-3 and TRBJ2-2, with D possibly matching TRBD2 (6 bases). This CDR3 has 19 residues. Germline assignment: CDR1 ENHRY and CDR2 SYGVKD. V dropped 6 bases and J dropped 4 bases, with 27 bases sitting between them. The CDR3 DNA follows: TGTGCCATCAGCCCCACGGGCCGTGGGAACGGGGGTGGCACCGGGGAGCTGTTTTTT. It yields the protein CAISPTGRGNGGGTGELFF.

V gene TRBV7-9 combines with J gene TRBJ2-1; no definite D call. Trimming stripped 5 bases from V and 4 bases from J, with 15 bases between. CDR3 size: 15 residues. CDR1 is SEHNR, CDR2 FQNEAQ, per germline (reference sequence). Here the CDR3 DNA reads TGTGCCAGCAGCCCTTCTCGACTGATGTACAATGAGCAGTTCTTC. It translates to CASSPSRLMYNEQFF.

The rearrangement links TRBV18 to TRBJ2-7, with TRBD2 matching over 12 bases. Germline V gene lookup returns CDR1 KGHSH and CDR2 LQKENI. The CDR3 extends over 14 amino acids. V gave up 3 bases and J gave up 4 bases; unmatched junction bases: 1. The CDR3 spells CASSPGTSGYEQYF. The CDR3 nucleotides read TGTGCCAGCTCACCTGGGACTAGCGGGTACGAGCAGTACTTC. Complete variable domain (other parts from reference TRBV18 and TRBJ2-7): NAGVMQNPRHLVRRRGQEARLRCSPMKGHSHVYWYRQLPEEGLKFMVYLQKENIIDESGMPKERFSAEFPKEGPSILRIQQVVRGDSAAYFCASSPGTSGYEQYFGPGTRLTVT.

The sample holds a few counts of this clone. The chain links TRBV3-1 (or the pseudogene TRBV3-2) to TRBJ2-3; D is perhaps TRBD2 (6 bases). V lost 8 bases to trimming and J lost 1 base, with 19 bases between them. CDR3 length equals 16 residues. Per the germline V gene, CDR1 is LGHDT and CDR2 is YNNKEL (reference sequence). The CDR3 DNA sequence: TGTGCCAGCTCAGCCCGTCGGGGGTCACGCACAGATACGCAGTATTTT. This sequence encodes CASSARRGSRTDTQYF.

This clone was recorded only once. The chain carries TRBV7-2 and TRBJ2-5; 7 nucleotides agree with TRBD2. The germline V gene has CDR1 SGHTA and CDR2 FQGNSA. The CDR3 covers 14 residues. V trimming: 7 bases; J trimming: 5 bases; junction bases outside the gene matches: 10. This CDR3 reads CASTHAGVGETQYF. CDR3 DNA: TGTGCCAGCACTCATGCGGGGGTGGGGGAGACCCAGTACTTC.

The V call is TRBV6-6, the J call TRBJ1-4, with D possibly TRBD1 on 6 matching bases. Germline assignment: CDR1 MNHNY and CDR2 SVGAGI (reference sequence). The CDR3 consists of 14 residues. Trimming took off 2 bases at V and 3 bases at J, with 7 bases between the two ends. DNA for the CDR3: TGTGCCAGCAGTTACAGGGGGTCTAATGAAAAACTGTTTTTT. Translation: CASSYRGSNEKLFF.

This chain joins TRBV5-1 and TRBJ2-2; D is possibly TRBD2 (5 bases). V was cut by 2 bases and J by 0 bases, with 8 bases left in between. Germline-derived CDR1 and CDR2 are SGHRS and YFSETQ. The CDR3 has 15 amino acids. CDR3 DNA: TGCGCCAGCAGCTTATCCGGGGCGAACACCGGGGAGCTGTTTTTT. It encodes CASSLSGANTGELFF.

The chain joins TRBV3-1 (or the pseudogene TRBV3-2) to TRBJ2-1, with D tentatively TRBD2 (7 bases). Germline values: CDR1 LGHDT, CDR2 YNNKEL (reference sequence). Deletions cut 0 bases from V and 13 bases from J, with 19 bases between. The CDR3 runs 15 residues. Here the CDR3 DNA reads TGTGCCAGCAGCCAAGATCTCTCGGGGGGCCAGAGACAGTTCTTC. Protein sequence: CASSQDLSGGQRQFF.

The chain joins TRBV18 to TRBJ2-4, with 7 positions matching TRBD1. CDR3 size: 15 residues. Germline V gene lookup returns CDR1 KGHSH and CDR2 LQKENI. With V trimmed by 2 bases and J by 4 bases, 5 bases remained unmatched. The DNA for the CDR3 is TGTGCCAGCTCACCAGGACAGGTCGGGAAAAACATTCAGTACTTC. Residues: CASSPGQVGKNIQYF.

This rearrangement joins TRBV19 to TRBJ1-2; 8 bases map to TRBD1. The germline V gene encodes CDR1 LNHDA and CDR2 SQIVND (reference sequence). Germline trimming cut 3 bases from V and 0 bases from J; bases unmatched to any gene: 9. The CDR3 extends over 17 amino acids. Here the CDR3 reads CASSIDQGALANYGYTF. In nucleotides, the CDR3 is TGTGCCAGTAGTATCGACCAGGGGGCGCTGGCTAACTATGGCTACACCTTC.

The gene calls are TRBV6-4 and TRBJ2-3; 10 bases line up with TRBD2. The CDR3 consists of 18 residues. CDR1 is MRHNA, CDR2 SNTAGT, per germline. J was trimmed by 0 bases and V by 7 bases; bases with no gene match: 13. In nucleotides, the CDR3 is TGTGCCAGCACTCCCCCGGTAGCGGGGGGTTTTAGCACAGATACGCAGTATTTT. Translated, it gives CASTPPVAGGFSTDTQYF.

The rearrangement links TRBV19 to TRBJ2-7; 7 positions match TRBD1. V lost 3 bases, J lost 4 bases, and 9 bases stayed unmatched. Germline V gene sequence: CDR1 LNHDA, CDR2 SQIVND (reference sequence). The CDR3 is 15 amino acids. CDR3 DNA: TGTGCCAGTAGTATGACCCGGGACAGCCTTTACGAGCAGTACTTC. This gives the protein CASSMTRDSLYEQYF.

The rearrangement joins TRBV19 to TRBJ1-4, with no clear D. The CDR3 spans 15 residues. V lost 4 bases and J lost 4, with 13 bases in between. Germline assignment: CDR1 LNHDA and CDR2 SQIVND (reference sequence). CDR3 DNA: TGTGCCAGTAGTACCCCTTCGGAGAGTAATGAAAAACTGTTTTTT. It translates to CASSTPSESNEKLFF.

The chain recombines TRBV19 with TRBJ1-2; D remains unclear. CDR1 is LNHDA and CDR2 is SQIVND in the germline V gene (reference sequence). The CDR3 sequence is 15 residues long. Trimming pared 5 bases from V and 2 bases from J, leaving 15 bases between. CDR3 sequence (DNA): TGTGCCAGTAGTGCCGCCGTGGGAGGAAACTATGGCTACACCTTC. Its protein is CASSAAVGGNYGYTF. Supplemented by reference TRBV19 and TRBJ1-2, the full variable domain reads DGGITQSPKYLFRKEGQNVTLSCEQNLNHDAMYWYRQDPGQGLRLIYYSQIVNDFQKGDIAEGYSVSREKKESFPLTVTSAQKNPTAFYLCASSAAVGGNYGYTFGSGTRLTVV.

The rearrangement links TRBV5-1 to TRBJ1-1; 9 nucleotides match TRBD1. V lost 0 bases, J lost 2 bases, and 5 bases stayed unmatched. CDR1 and CDR2 (germline): SGHRS, YFSETQ. The CDR3 contains 16 residues. The chain's CDR3 is CASSLGTGAFNTEAFF. As DNA, the CDR3 is TGCGCCAGCAGCTTGGGGACAGGGGCCTTCAACACTGAAGCTTTCTTT.

The chain's CDR3 is CASSQHSTEAFF. The CDR3 coding sequence is TGTGCCAGCAGCCAACACAGCACTGAAGCTTTCTTT. The chain employs TRBV7-2 and TRBJ1-1; D remains unclear. V dropped 5 bases and J dropped 4 bases, with 8 bases sitting between them. In germline, CDR1 is SGHTA, CDR2 FQGNSA. The CDR3 is 12 amino acids.